This T cell receptor beta chain was recovered during a study of T cell responses to AZD1222 COVID-19 vaccine (dated by TCRdb to the early 2020s). Context from the whole study: TCR sequencing covered more than 230 trial participants: about 210 given two doses of AZD1222 and 26 given two doses of MenACWY control vaccine. Trial participants were enrolled by age into 18-55, 56-69 and 70-plus year subgroups, with around 150, 28 and 57 TCR-sequenced participants respectively. Study-wide findings and limitations: The 56-69-year group was small, and its depth increase did not reach significance, likely because of low power. CD4 TCRs associated with the vaccine covered the entire spike protein, and the dominant responses were in regions 160-218 and 743-854. Because no day 14 peak-response samples were available, the repertoires could be characterized only after the peak T cell response. Conclusions about previously exposed vaccinees are limited because only a handful of AZD1222 recipients were SARS-CoV-2 seropositive at baseline. Participants were mostly white British, with more females than males. The authors suggested clonal diversity may have been underestimated. Epitopes outside the regions mutated in the B.1.351 and B.1.1.7 variants were reportedly recognized by nearly half of the unique spike-specific TCRs. A significant rise in spike-specific TCR breadth and depth was observed after two AZD1222 doses relative to day 0 and relative to MenACWY recipients.

Interpreted using the paper, the time point label stands for: baseline before first vaccination. In the paper's terms, the treatment or condition label means: meningococcal conjugate vaccine given as trial control. Vaccinee samples were obtained from the UK trials COV001 and COV002, which included a single-blind randomized controlled phase 2/3 trial of AZD1222 (ChAdOx1 nCoV-19) in healthy adults. For TCRbeta chain sequencing, PBMC samples were collected from trial participants at day 0 and at day 28 after the second dose. The trim is 3 bases for V and 3 bases for J, with a gap of 9 bases between the germline ends. The germline V gene yields ENHRY for CDR1 and SYGVKD for CDR2. Measured from the cysteine to the phenylalanine, the CDR3 is 14 residues long. Kept here is only the CDR3 DNA, which spans 42 bases and is read in frame from base 1. Notes on this clone: What this receptor recognizes is not known. Base qualities were left out, and no much larger clone turns up one base away.

The CDR3 regions of human TCRbeta chains were analyzed by immunosequencing. In the authors' own workflow: Repertoire TCRs were checked for matches against a reference library of SARS-CoV-2-specific TCRs that had been generated using the MIRA antigen-specificity platform. Breadth was defined as the fraction of unique TCRs that were SARS-CoV-2-associated. Depth was defined as the fraction of total T cells that were SARS-CoV-2-associated. Using the MIRA data, each spike-specific TCR was assigned both to the spike region to which the TCR was reactive and to a CD4 or CD8 class. Log10-transformed breadth and depth values were compared by one-way ANOVA with Sidak's multiple comparisons tests. Not all clones reach the TCRdb copy of this immuneACCESS table, which keeps in-frame sequences only. Checked studies attribute under half of the gap to unresolved V genes and leave the rest unexplained. Clonal size and the V and J genes are those of that table, whereas D and trimming came from the DNA. The sample contains some 150,000 clones, roughly 94% of them found a single time. 4.4% of the sample is held by the ten biggest clonotypes.

The TCR originated in an adult in good health. This sequence uses TRBV10-3 and TRBJ1-5; TRBD1 is perhaps the D gene, given 5 matching bases. The sequences come from peripheral blood, collected on day 0 of MenACWY control vaccination. The nucleotides read TGTGCCATCAGTGATGGGGGTACCAATCAGCCCCAGCATTTT. It encodes CAISDGGTNQPQHF.